These T cell receptor beta chains were read from a single sample in a study of neurological immune-mediated disorders. Each CDR3 protein is one row after TCRdb ran MiXCR on the 5' RACE reads. The data show under 50,000 distinct CDR3 sequences, under 30% seen once. Input material: PBMCs. Receptor source: a woman aged 70-85 years in good health. CDR3s leave out the opening cysteine and the closing phenylalanine or tryptophan.

j_call	v_call	cdr3_aa
TRBJ1-2	TRBV5-1	ASSLGPISDPYGYT
TRBJ2-7	TRBV6-5	ASSRQGGLEQY
TRBJ1-5	TRBV5-6	ASSGGGGQPQH
TRBJ2-1	TRBV5-1	ASSLGLAGNYNEQF
TRBJ2-1	TRBV24-1	ATSDSLDAEQF
TRBJ2-7	TRBV7-9	ASSPGYEQY
TRBJ2-6	TRBV7-9	ASSHTISGANVLT
TRBJ2-2	TRBV7-2	ASSPRLAGTGELF
TRBJ2-5	TRBV10-2	ASSATEYQETQY
TRBJ2-1	TRBV29-1	SVDVEYNEQF
TRBJ2-7	TRBV7-6	ASSSSPSGGSEQY
TRBJ2-7	TRBV7-6	ASSLSGRGSYEQY
TRBJ1-1	TRBV19	ASQDRNTEAF
TRBJ1-1	TRBV3-1	ASSQLGETEAF
TRBJ1-1	TRBV3-1	ASSQGGGSSEAF
TRBJ2-3	TRBV5-1	ASSLALAGSTDTQY
TRBJ2-2	TRBV6-6	ASSYGLANTGELF
TRBJ2-2	TRBV7-8	ASSLLTSGTGELF
TRBJ2-1	TRBV10-1	ASRETSRSEQF
TRBJ2-1	TRBV29-1	SGVRLDPIYNEQF
TRBJ2-2	TRBV5-1	ASSLVGNTGELF
TRBJ2-2	TRBV7-8	ASSRNNLRTGNTGELF
TRBJ1-3	TRBV5-1	ASRLDRAENTIY
TRBJ2-3	TRBV20-1	SASLEGSGDTQY
TRBJ2-5	TRBV20-1	SASGNQETQY
TRBJ2-1	TRBV7-3	ASSSTSGTYNEQF
TRBJ2-3	TRBV5-1	ASSFTPGGQAEDTQY
TRBJ2-5	TRBV7-2	ASSSGQNVQETQY
TRBJ1-6	TRBV4-1	ASSPGTGDSPLH
TRBJ2-4	TRBV20-1	SANSVGGWNSTSPKNIQY
TRBJ2-3	TRBV15	ATSPRTSGSSFTDTQY
TRBJ1-2	TRBV20-1	SAGKGVNYGYT
TRBJ1-6	TRBV5-1	ASSLDSYNSPLH
TRBJ1-1	TRBV5-1	ASSFLTGGEAF
TRBJ2-7	TRBV28	ASSYSLPAGGYEQY
TRBJ2-5	TRBV5-1	ASSLVGTDQETQY
TRBJ1-2	TRBV7-9	ASSSPNYGYT
TRBJ2-4	TRBV27	ASSQQGGINIQY
TRBJ2-2	TRBV20-1	SARRLAEDTGELF
TRBJ2-3	TRBV19	ASSIRGEDSTDTQY
TRBJ2-5	TRBV5-6	ASSLSRIGETQY
TRBJ2-3	TRBV25-1	ASSDRTSTDTQY
TRBJ1-1	TRBV4-2	ASSQDIKRRAAF
TRBJ2-2	TRBV2	ASRLNTGELF
TRBJ2-3	TRBV4-3	ASSQRTSGGEDTQY
TRBJ2-3	TRBV11-2	ASSVSHPTDTQY
TRBJ2-5	TRBV4-3	ASSQDLFAGMRETQY
TRBJ2-1	TRBV9	ASNGGGPSYNEQF
TRBJ2-6	TRBV5-1	ASRNQVSGANVLT
TRBJ2-7	TRBV5-1	ASSPGPLSSYEQY
TRBJ2-7	TRBV20-1	SARATGQTRDEQY
TRBJ2-7	TRBV27	ASSLYGGQVSYEQY
TRBJ2-2	TRBV7-2	ASSPASGRTGELF
TRBJ1-4	TRBV20-1	SARKPFAYNEKLF